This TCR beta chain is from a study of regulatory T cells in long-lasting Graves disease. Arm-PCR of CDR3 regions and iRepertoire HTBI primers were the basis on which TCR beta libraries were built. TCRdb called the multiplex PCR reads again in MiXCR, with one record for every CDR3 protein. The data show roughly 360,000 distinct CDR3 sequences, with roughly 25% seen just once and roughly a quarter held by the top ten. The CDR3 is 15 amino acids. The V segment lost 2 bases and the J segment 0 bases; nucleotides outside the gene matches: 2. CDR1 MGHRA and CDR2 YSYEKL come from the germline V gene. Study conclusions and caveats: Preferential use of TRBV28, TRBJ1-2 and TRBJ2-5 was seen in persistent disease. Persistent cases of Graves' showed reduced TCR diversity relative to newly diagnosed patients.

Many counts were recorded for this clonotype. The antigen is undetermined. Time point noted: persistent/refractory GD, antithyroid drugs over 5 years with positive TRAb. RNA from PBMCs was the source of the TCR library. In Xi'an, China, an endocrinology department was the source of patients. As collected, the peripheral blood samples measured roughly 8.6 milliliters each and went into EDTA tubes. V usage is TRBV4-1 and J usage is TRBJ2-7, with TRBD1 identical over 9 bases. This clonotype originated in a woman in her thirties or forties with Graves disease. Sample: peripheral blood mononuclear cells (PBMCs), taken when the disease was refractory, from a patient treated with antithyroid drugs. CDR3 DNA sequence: TGCGCCAGCAGCCAACGGACAGGGGTCTCCTACGAGCAGTACTTC. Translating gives CASSQRTGVSYEQYF.